Listed below are T cell receptor beta chains from one sample, sequenced in a study of beta chain features in type 1 diabetes. TCRdb's table, derived via immunoSEQ multiplex PCR, lists solely in-frame clones and lacks some. The data show about 650,000 clones, about an eighth seen once. Material: naive CD4+ T cells from blood. These receptors all stem from a man aged 25-45 years with type 1 diabetes. Both conserved end residues are part of each CDR3. D genes are given only for firm matches. Clone size is not always given. Where it is, it says once, few, many or a class for expanded clones.

15,.,few,TRBJ2-3,TRBV19,CASSITGVGTDTQYF,TGTGCCAGTAGTATTACCGGGGTTGGCACAGATACGCAGTATTTT
14,.,.,TRBJ1-1,TRBV7-2,CASSLGIRGTEAFF,TGTGCCAGCAGCTTAGGAATCAGGGGAACTGAAGCTTTCTTT
14,.,.,TRBJ1-2,TRBV7-9,CASSLGAGSYGYTF,TGTGCCAGCAGCTTAGGGGCAGGGTCCTATGGCTACACCTTC
15,TRBD1,few,TRBJ2-5,TRBV30,CAWSAGTGGFETQYF,TGTGCCTGGAGTGCAGGGACAGGGGGTTTTGAGACCCAGTACTTC
16,TRBD1,.,TRBJ2-3,TRBV5-4,CASSSGQGGSPDTQYF,TGTGCCAGCAGCTCAGGACAGGGTGGGAGTCCAGATACGCAGTATTTT
14,TRBD1,few,TRBJ1-1,TRBV7-2,CASSFGTGRLGAFF,TGTGCCAGCAGCTTTGGGACAGGCCGCCTTGGAGCTTTCTTT
13,TRBD1,.,TRBJ2-7,TRBV7-3,CASSGDRDDEQYF,TGTGCCAGCAGCGGGGACAGGGACGACGAGCAGTACTTC
16,TRBD1,.,TRBJ1-2,TRBV7-8,CASSRSGTGENYGYTF,TGTGCCAGCAGCCGTAGCGGGACAGGGGAAAACTATGGCTACACCTTC
15,.,few,TRBJ1-4,TRBV2,CASSRWGTTNEKLFF,TGTGCCAGCAGTAGGTGGGGAACAACTAATGAAAAACTGTTTTTT
13,.,few,TRBJ1-1,TRBV2,CASKPTRDTEAFF,TGTGCCAGCAAGCCTACTAGGGACACTGAAGCTTTCTTT
13,.,.,TRBJ1-6,TRBV30,CAWSRTDNSPLHF,TGTGCCTGGAGCCGGACAGATAATTCACCCCTCCACTTT
13,.,.,TRBJ1-2,TRBV4-3,CASSQDARWGYTF,TGCGCCAGCAGCCAAGATGCCCGCTGGGGCTACACCTTC
13,TRBD1,few,TRBJ2-5,TRBV2,CASSGDRGETQYF,TGTGCCAGCAGCGGCGACAGGGGCGAGACCCAGTACTTC
13,.,few,TRBJ1-2,TRBV7-9,CASSLSSEWGNTF,TGTGCCAGCAGCTTGTCCTCAGAATGGGGGAACACCTTC
12,TRBD1,.,TRBJ2-7,TRBV30,CAWSRDSYEQYF,TGTGCCTGGAGTCGGGACAGCTACGAGCAGTACTTC
15,TRBD1,few,TRBJ1-2,TRBV9,CASSVAQQGIYGYTF,TGTGCCAGCAGCGTAGCTCAACAGGGGATCTATGGCTACACCTTC
14,TRBD1,few,TRBJ1-1,TRBV6-5,CASSSGQGEFEAFF,TGTGCCAGCAGCTCGGGACAGGGGGAATTTGAAGCTTTCTTT
15,.,few,TRBJ2-6,TRBV7-2,CASSLRQSGANVLTF,TGTGCCAGCAGCTTAAGGCAGTCTGGGGCCAACGTCCTGACTTTC
13,.,.,TRBJ2-7,TRBV7-2,CASSPSGQYEQYF,TGTGCCAGCAGCCCGTCCGGGCAATACGAGCAGTACTTC
16,.,.,TRBJ1-6,TRBV6-1,CASSEAQAFGPSPLHF,TGTGCCAGCAGTGAAGCGCAAGCGTTCGGCCCTTCACCCCTCCACTTT
15,.,few,TRBJ2-3,TRBV28,CASSPPRVPTDTQYF,TGTGCCAGCAGTCCCCCCCGGGTCCCCACAGATACGCAGTATTTT
16,TRBD1,.,TRBJ1-1,TRBV19,CASTTQGARRRTEAFF,TGTGCCAGTACAACACAGGGGGCGAGAAGGCGCACTGAAGCTTTCTTT